A single sample is the source of the 18 T cell receptor beta chains below, sequenced in a study of CD8 T cells in ankylosing spondylitis. TCRdb passed the 5' RACE reads through MiXCR, listing each CDR3 protein once. The sample contains some 250,000 distinct CDR3 sequences, roughly 10% of which appear only once. Source material: blood, either unsorted or a sorted T cell fraction (not recorded which). Receptors were obtained from a male donor with ankylosing spondylitis or in good health (not recorded which).

This clonotype was observed a few times. Written as DNA, the CDR3 is TGTGCCAGCAGCTTAGCGGGAAGACAGGAAGAAGCTTTCTTT. Translation gives CASSLAGRQEEAFF. V and J are TRBV7-9 and TRBJ1-1; weak D call: TRBD1 (6 bases). V lost 0 bases, J lost 8 bases, and 13 bases lay in between. The CDR3 sequence is 14 residues long. In germline, CDR1 is SEHNR, CDR2 FQNEAQ (reference sequence).

This clonotype was observed many times. This chain joins TRBV20-1 and TRBJ1-1; D unresolved. The CDR3 totals 11 residues. Germline CDR1 is DFQATT and CDR2 is SNEGSKA (reference sequence). V was cut by 0 bases and J by 12 bases, with 11 bases left in between. The CDR3 bases are TGCAGTGCTAGAGATCCCCCGGAAACTTTCTTT. This sequence encodes CSARDPPETFF.

This clonotype was recorded many times. This chain connects TRBV28 to TRBJ2-4, with a tentative D call TRBD1 (6 bases). Looked up from germline, CDR1 is MDHEN and CDR2 is SYDVKM. The CDR3 is 15 residues long. V was shortened by 7 bases and J by 8 bases, with 21 bases between the two germline ends. CDR3 in amino acids: CASTNPRRGGDIQYF. The CDR3 DNA is TGTGCCAGCACCAACCCGCGCCGAGGGGGAGACATTCAGTACTTC.

This clonotype has at least ten counts. CDR3 nucleotides: TGTGCCAGCAGCCTCAGGGGACCTGACTCGAACACCGGGGAGCTGTTTTTT. Translation gives CASSLRGPDSNTGELFF. V gene TRBV7-3 combines with J gene TRBJ2-2, with a weak D call TRBD1 (6 bases). Germline assignment: CDR1 SGHTA and CDR2 FQGTGA. Trimming left V 5 bases short and J 0 bases short, with 16 bases between. The CDR3 sequence is 17 residues long.

The gene calls are TRBV11-2 and TRBJ2-3; TRBD1 might be the D (6 bases). Germline assignment: CDR1 SGHAT and CDR2 FQNNGV. This CDR3 is built from 15 residues. Trimming cost V 5 bases and J 0 bases, with 12 bases left between them. The CDR3 region is CASSPTGHSTDTQYF. The CDR3 DNA sequence: TGTGCCAGCAGCCCGACAGGACATAGCACAGATACGCAGTATTTT.

This clonotype has just a few counts. The rearrangement links TRBV7-8 to TRBJ2-5; TRBD2 agrees at 9 bases. This CDR3 is 15 amino acids long. Per germline, CDR1 SGHVS and CDR2 FQNEAQ. J lost 2 bases, V lost 2 bases, and 3 bases had no gene match. DNA of the CDR3: TGTGCCAGCAGCTTACTAGCGGGGTATCAAGAGACCCAGTACTTC. It encodes CASSLLAGYQETQYF.

The chain uses TRBV29-1 and TRBJ2-3, with D uncertain. V was trimmed by 4 bases and J by 3 bases, leaving 11 bases between them. The germline V gene encodes CDR1 SQVTM and CDR2 ANQGSEA. The CDR3 spans 13 residues. DNA for the CDR3: TGCAGCGTTGCCAAAGCCGTGACAGATACGCAGTATTTT. Its translation: CSVAKAVTDTQYF.

The chain combines TRBV10-3 with TRBJ2-7; D uncertain. The ends were cut back, 10 bases at V and 0 bases at J, with 16 bases in the middle. CDR1 ENHRY and CDR2 SYGVKD come from the germline V gene. This CDR3 contains 14 residues. CDR3 residues: CATRRNMSSYEQYF. CDR3 nucleotides: TGTGCCACAAGACGAAACATGAGCTCCTACGAGCAGTACTTC.

This chain uses TRBV7-2 with TRBJ2-5, with 11 bases identical to TRBD2. Germline trimming cut 2 bases from V and 2 bases from J; bases unmatched to any gene: 4. Per the germline V gene, CDR1 is SGHTA and CDR2 is FQGNSA. The CDR3 consists of 16 residues. The CDR3 region has the DNA TGTGCCAGCAGCTTATCCGGGACTAGCGGACAAGAGACCCAGTACTTC. This gives the protein CASSLSGTSGQETQYF.

At least ten counts were recorded for this clonotype. The chain has TRBV5-1 and TRBJ2-3; 11 bases agree with TRBD2. CDR1 and CDR2 from the germline V gene are SGHRS and YFSETQ. V was clipped by 4 bases and J by 6 bases; unmatched bases: 4. The CDR3 extends over 14 amino acids. This chain's CDR3 is CASSSSGGADTQYF. DNA of the CDR3: TGCGCCAGCAGCAGTAGCGGGGGGGCGGATACGCAGTATTTT.

This clonotype was counted a few times. The J gene is TRBJ2-7, the V gene TRBV15; D might be TRBD1 (6 bases). This CDR3 is 15 amino acids long. V gave up 0 bases and J gave up 5 bases, with 14 bases separating them. Germline CDR1 LNHNV, CDR2 YYDKDF (reference sequence). CDR3 residues: CATSRDQPGENEQYF. The CDR3 DNA reads TGTGCCACCAGCAGAGATCAACCAGGGGAGAACGAGCAGTACTTC.

This chain links TRBV11-2 with TRBJ2-5, with D perhaps TRBD1 (6 bases). Trimming removed 3 bases at V and 1 base at J, with 24 bases between. Germline assignment: CDR1 SGHAT and CDR2 FQNNGV. CDR3 length equals 19 residues. The CDR3 coding sequence is TGTGCCAGCAGCTTGGTCGTTACAGGGCGGGCCTTGCCCCAAGAGACCCAGTACTTC. Its protein is CASSLVVTGRALPQETQYF.

This clonotype showed up just a few times. J is TRBJ2-1 and V is TRBV7-9; D remains unclear. Germline CDR1 SEHNR, CDR2 FQNEAQ (reference sequence). The CDR3 loop spans 13 amino acids. The germline V and J ends were trimmed by 5 bases and 9 bases, with 14 bases remaining between them. CDR3 sequence reads: CASSSPRNGEQFF. The CDR3 DNA sequence: TGTGCCAGCAGCAGCCCGAGGAACGGTGAGCAGTTCTTC.

This clonotype was counted ten times or more. This sequence joins TRBV12-3 or TRBV12-4 and TRBJ2-2; TRBD2 might be the D (5 bases). The CDR3 is 15 amino acids. V was shortened by 5 bases and J by 6 bases, with 16 bases between the two germline ends. The CDR3 DNA reads as TGTGCCAGCAGTCCGCCGGGAAGAGGGTCCGGGGAGCTGTTTTTT. Protein product: CASSPPGRGSGELFF.

This clonotype was detected a few times. The V call is TRBV29-1, the J call TRBJ1-3, with TRBD1 as a possible D gene (5 bases). Germline loops: CDR1 SQVTM, CDR2 ANQGSEA. CDR3 length equals 15 residues. The V end lost 7 bases, the J end lost 3 bases, and 19 bases lay between the germline ends. CDR3 sequence: CSALDGTRGGNTIYF. The CDR3 bases are TGCAGCGCCCTGGACGGGACTAGGGGTGGAAACACCATATATTTT.

This clonotype was recorded at least ten times. This sequence joins TRBV24-1 and TRBJ2-7, with 9 bases fitting TRBD2. J lost 2 bases, V lost 0 bases, and 1 base had no gene match. The germline gives CDR1 KGHDR, CDR2 SFDVKD. The length of the CDR3 is 15 residues. The DNA for the CDR3 is TGTGCCACCAGTGATTTGCCTAGCGGGACCTACGAGCAGTACTTC. It yields the protein CATSDLPSGTYEQYF.

This clonotype was counted only a few times. The chain recombines TRBV18 with TRBJ2-5; 10 bases fit TRBD1. The CDR3 spans 15 residues. V lost 4 bases and J lost 5; bases outside the gene matches: 7. Germline values: CDR1 KGHSH, CDR2 LQKENI. The CDR3 protein is CASSRTGTGEETQYF. DNA for the CDR3: TGTGCCAGCTCACGGACCGGGACAGGGGAGGAGACCCAGTACTTC.

This clonotype was counted many times. V usage is TRBV10-3 and J usage is TRBJ2-5; TRBD1 matches at 7 bases. CDR1 and CDR2 (germline): ENHRY, SYGVKD. V lost 4 bases to trimming and J lost 2 bases; unmatched junction nucleotides: 4. The CDR3 runs to 14 residues. CDR3 sequence: CAISAGQDQETQYF. The CDR3 DNA reads as TGTGCCATCAGTGCCGGACAGGATCAAGAGACCCAGTACTTC.